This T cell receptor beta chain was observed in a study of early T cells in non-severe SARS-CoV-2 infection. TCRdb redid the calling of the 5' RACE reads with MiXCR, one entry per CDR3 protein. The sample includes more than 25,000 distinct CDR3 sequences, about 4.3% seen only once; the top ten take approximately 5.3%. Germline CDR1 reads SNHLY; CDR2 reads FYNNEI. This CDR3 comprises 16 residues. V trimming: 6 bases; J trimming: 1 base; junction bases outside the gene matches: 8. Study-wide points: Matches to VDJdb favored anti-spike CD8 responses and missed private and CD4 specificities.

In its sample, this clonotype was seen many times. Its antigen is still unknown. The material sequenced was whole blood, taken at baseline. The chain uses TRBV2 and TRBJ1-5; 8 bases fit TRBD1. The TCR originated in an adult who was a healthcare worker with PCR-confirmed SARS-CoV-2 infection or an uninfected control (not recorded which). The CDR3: CASRAHRGSSNQPQHF. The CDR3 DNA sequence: TGTGCCAGCAGAGCCCACAGGGGGTCGAGCAATCAGCCCCAGCATTTT.